This TCR beta chain originates from a study of cytomegalovirus exposure and HLA in healthy donors. Study context: The 90 to 150 validation repertoires used a platform that matched the one used for the 666 first-cohort repertoires, as a later analysis reported. Overall study results and limits: While the bulk of TCR sequences proved rare, some public TCRs turned up in many donors. Reported results showed that the classifier diagnosed cytomegalovirus status with high specificity and sensitivity.

This CDR3 has 12 amino acids. Trimming shortened V by 4 bases and J by 5 bases, and 10 bases separated the two germline ends. CDR1 is SGHDT and CDR2 is YYEEEE in the germline V gene. A note on this clone: Antigen specificity is unknown.

Clones were sequenced by immunoSEQ multiplex PCR, and TCRdb holds only the in-frame ones, with some missing. In the table there are over 100,000 clones, approximately 89% of which are singletons. The chain combines TRBV5-6 with TRBJ2-7; D might be TRBD1 (6 bases). The TCR originated in a man aged 25 to 40 in good health and CMV-seronegative. The sequenced sample was PBMCs. In nucleotides, the CDR3 is TGTGCCAGCAGCGGTGAGGGGGACGAGCAGTACTTC. Amino acids: CASSGEGDEQYF.